One sample yielded the 24 T cell receptor beta chains listed below, sequenced in a study of blood T cell repertoires in COVID-19 (dated by TCRdb to 2019 to 2021). The library relied on the immunoSEQ multiplex PCR assay. Imported from immuneACCESS, the table was reduced by TCRdb to in-frame sequences with V and J called. These copies leave out some clones; in studies compared against another copy, an unresolved V gene accounts for under half, and the cause of the remainder is not known. This sample has about 210,000 clones in its table, and roughly 81% of those were observed once. The top ten constitute 7.6% of the sample. The sequenced sample was peripheral blood. These receptors all stem from a woman aged 50 to 65 with active or convalescent COVID-19.

This rearrangement joins TRBV19 to TRBJ2-1; maybe TRBD1 (6 bases). Trimming removed 5 bases at V and 5 bases at J, with 19 bases between. This CDR3 comprises 16 residues. Germline V gene lookup returns CDR1 LNHDA and CDR2 SQIVND (reference sequence). The CDR3 DNA sequence: TGTGCCAGTAGTGCCCCCCACAGGGCTGGCGACAATGAGCAGTTCTTC. This gives the protein CASSAPHRAGDNEQFF.

This sequence joins TRBV2 and TRBJ2-7; 7 nucleotides match TRBD2. CDR1 and CDR2 (germline): SNHLY, FYNNEI. The CDR3 totals 14 residues. V was pared by 1 base and J by 6 bases, with 6 bases of the junction left unmatched. CDR3 coding DNA: TGTGCCAGCAGTGAAGGCCTGACTAGCTTCGAGCAGTACGTC. Translated, it gives CASSEGLTSFEQYV.

This chain links TRBV28 with TRBJ1-2, with 9 nucleotides matching TRBD1. CDR3 size: 15 residues. J lost 3 bases, V lost 6 bases, and 8 bases had no gene match. The germline V gene has CDR1 MDHEN and CDR2 SYDVKM. CDR3 in DNA: TGTGCCAGCAGGCCAAGGGGACAGGGCCACTATGGCTACACCTTC. Its translation: CASRPRGQGHYGYTF.

The chain combines TRBV15 with TRBJ1-6; D possibly corresponds to TRBD1 (5 bases). Germline assignment: CDR1 LNHNV and CDR2 YYDKDF (reference sequence). The V end was cut by 3 bases, the J end by 7 bases, with 13 bases between. The CDR3 consists of 15 residues. The CDR3: CATSSETVPNSPLHF. The CDR3, as DNA: TGTGCCACCAGCAGCGAGACAGTGCCCAATTCACCCCTCCACTTT.

The V gene is TRBV15, the J gene TRBJ1-2; D remains unclear. The CDR3 extends over 15 amino acids. Between the trimmed V and J ends, which lost 1 base and 4 bases, there was a span of 13 bases. CDR1 and CDR2 from the germline V gene are LNHNV and YYDKDF (reference sequence). CDR3 residues: CATSRGTRDGYGYTF. Here the CDR3 DNA reads TGTGCCACCAGCAGAGGTACTCGGGATGGCTATGGCTACACCTTC. The whole variable domain, remainder taken from reference TRBV15 and TRBJ1-2, is DAMVIQNPRYQVTQFGKPVTLSCSQTLNHNVMYWYQQKSSQAPKLLFHYYDKDFNNEADTPDNFQSRRPNTSFCFLDIRSPGLGDTAMYLCATSRGTRDGYGYTFGSGTRLTVV.

This clone has a single count. This rearrangement joins TRBV18 to TRBJ1-1; 8 bases match TRBD1. The J segment lost 3 bases and the V segment lost 3 bases, leaving 9 bases of the junction unmatched. The CDR3 runs to 16 residues. Germline V gene data show CDR1 as KGHSH and CDR2 as LQKENI. CDR3 coding DNA: TGTGCCAGCTCACCCTGGTGGCAGGGGGCTCACACTGAAGCTTTCTTT. This codes for CASSPWWQGAHTEAFF.

This clone was recorded only once. The V gene is TRBV24-1, the J gene TRBJ1-1; D is unclear. The V end was cut by 6 bases, the J end by 5 bases, with 9 bases between. CDR1 is KGHDR, CDR2 SFDVKD, per germline. This CDR3 is built from 12 residues. In DNA form, the CDR3 reads TGTGCCACCAGTTCTTCTAAAACTGAAGCTTTCTTT. It translates to CATSSSKTEAFF.

The chain uses TRBV3-1 (or the pseudogene TRBV3-2) and TRBJ2-5, with D uncertain. V was clipped by 4 bases and J by 5 bases, with 8 bases between them. The germline V gene has CDR1 LGHDT and CDR2 YNNKEL (reference sequence). The CDR3 is 12 residues long. The CDR3 DNA follows: TGTGCCAGCAGCCCCCTCGGTGAGACCCAGTACTTC. Its protein product is CASSPLGETQYF.

The V gene is TRBV4-1, the J gene TRBJ1-4; possibly TRBD1 for D (5 bases). The germline V and J ends were trimmed by 1 base and 5 bases, with 14 bases remaining between them. The CDR3 has 16 residues. Germline V gene lookup returns CDR1 MGHRA and CDR2 YSYEKL. The CDR3 coding sequence is TGCGCCAGCAGCCAAGCCGGCACGAGGACAAATGAAAAACTGTTTTTT. Protein sequence: CASSQAGTRTNEKLFF.

The chain couples TRBV6-1 to TRBJ2-7; D is unclear. Looked up from germline, CDR1 is MNHNS and CDR2 is SASEGT. V was trimmed by 2 bases and J by 4 bases, leaving 12 bases between them. The CDR3 is 14 residues long. CDR3 amino acids: CASSEIGGDYEQYF. The CDR3 DNA reads TGTGCCAGCAGTGAAATAGGCGGAGATTACGAGCAGTACTTC.

The chain has TRBV28 and TRBJ1-2; weak D call: TRBD1 (6 bases). CDR3 length: 15 residues. V dropped 3 bases and J dropped 3 bases, with 14 bases sitting between them. From germline, CDR1 is MDHEN and CDR2 SYDVKM. The CDR3 nucleotides are TGTGCCAGCAGTTTTCTCATTGGACAGCACTATGGCTACACCTTC. This sequence encodes CASSFLIGQHYGYTF.

The chain employs TRBV6-5 and TRBJ2-7; 7 nucleotides line up with TRBD1. The germline gives CDR1 MNHEY, CDR2 SVGAGI. CDR3 size: 13 residues. Trimming removed 8 bases from V and 0 bases from J; junction bases left unmatched: 4. CDR3 bases: TGTGCCAGCCGGGACAGTTTCTCCTACGAGCAGTACTTC. It encodes CASRDSFSYEQYF.

The rearrangement uses TRBV11-2 and TRBJ2-7; 9 nucleotides match TRBD1. Germline values: CDR1 SGHAT, CDR2 FQNNGV. CDR3 length: 16 residues. V gave up 5 bases and J gave up 1 base; unmatched junction bases: 9. The CDR3 sequence: CASSPRQGEMSYEQYV. The CDR3 DNA reads as TGTGCCAGCAGCCCCCGACAGGGGGAAATGTCCTACGAGCAGTACGTC.

This clone was counted once. The chain couples TRBV15 to TRBJ2-3; possibly TRBD1 for D (7 bases). CDR1 and CDR2 from the germline V gene are LNHNV and YYDKDF (reference sequence). This CDR3 comprises 16 residues. The V end was cut by 5 bases, the J end by 1 base, with 16 bases between. The CDR3 region has the DNA TGTGCCACCAGCTCCCACAGGGGCGGGGGCACAGATACGCAGTATTTT. Translated, it gives CATSSHRGGGTDTQYF.

The CDR3 loop reads CASTGQPVGTSTDTQYF. The CDR3 DNA reads TGCGCCAGCACGGGACAGCCCGTCGGGACTAGCACAGATACGCAGTATTTT. The chain uses TRBV5-1 and TRBJ2-3, with D perhaps TRBD1 (7 bases). Between the trimmed V and J ends, which lost 6 bases and 0 bases, there was a span of 20 bases. From germline, CDR1 is SGHRS and CDR2 YFSETQ. The CDR3 is made up of 17 amino acids.

The genes are TRBV18 and TRBJ1-2; 8 bases agree with TRBD1. The CDR3 is 17 amino acids. V was clipped by 0 bases and J by 4 bases; unmatched bases: 10. Germline CDR1 reads KGHSH; CDR2 reads LQKENI. Here the CDR3 DNA reads TGTGCCAGCTCACCACCAGGAGGGACAGGTGCCACCTATGGCTACACCTTC. Amino acids: CASSPPGGTGATYGYTF.

The rearrangement links TRBV6-5 to TRBJ2-2, with a tentative D call TRBD2 (5 bases). Trimming took 6 bases from V and 4 from J, leaving 15 bases between them. The CDR3 runs 15 residues. The germline gives CDR1 MNHEY, CDR2 SVGAGI. The CDR3 coding sequence is TGTGCCAGCAGACAAAACCCGGCGGGCACCGGGGAGCTGTTTTTT. Encoded protein: CASRQNPAGTGELFF.

This rearrangement joins TRBV5-5 to TRBJ1-4; D is undetermined. V lost 0 bases and J 0 bases, leaving 3 bases between the germline ends. Germline lookup yields CDR1 SGHKS and CDR2 YYEKEE (reference sequence). CDR3 size: 14 residues. In nucleotides, the CDR3 is TGTGCCAGCAGCTTGGGAGCAACTAATGAAAAACTGTTTTTT. Encoded protein: CASSLGATNEKLFF.

The V gene is TRBV19, the J gene TRBJ2-3; D might be TRBD1 (5 bases). Deletions cut 3 bases from V and 4 bases from J, with 11 bases between. CDR3 length: 14 residues. Looked up from germline, CDR1 is LNHDA and CDR2 is SQIVND (reference sequence). The CDR3 DNA is TGTGCCAGTAGTATCGGAAGGGGCGCAGATACGCAGTATTTT. Protein product: CASSIGRGADTQYF.

The chain couples TRBV6-5 to TRBJ1-3; D perhaps matches TRBD1 (5 bases). Trimming pared 6 bases from V and 3 bases from J, leaving 15 bases between. Looked up from germline, CDR1 is MNHEY and CDR2 is SVGAGI. The CDR3 sequence is 15 residues long. The CDR3 DNA follows: TGTGCCAGCAGACCCAGGGCTATAATTGGAAACACCATATATTTT. Its translation is CASRPRAIIGNTIYF.

This rearrangement joins TRBV5-1 to TRBJ1-5, with 7 bases identical to TRBD1. V shed 6 bases and J 0 bases; nucleotides not matched to a gene: 12. CDR1 is SGHRS and CDR2 is YFSETQ in the germline V gene. CDR3 length: 17 amino acids. CDR3 DNA: TGCGCCAGCAACGAAAAACAGGGGCTGAATAGCAATCAGCCCCAGCATTTT. This gives the protein CASNEKQGLNSNQPQHF.

Here the CDR3 reads CASSRATSTGNEKLFF. The CDR3, as DNA: TGTGCCAGCAGCCGGGCGACTAGTACCGGGAATGAAAAACTGTTTTTT. The chain couples TRBV5-4 to TRBJ1-4; D is uncertain. Germline assignment: CDR1 SGHNT and CDR2 YYREEE (reference sequence). Trimming cost V 4 bases and J 5 bases, with 18 bases left between them. CDR3 length: 16 amino acids.

This clone was observed once. V usage is TRBV28 and J usage is TRBJ2-2; TRBD2 aligns across 10 bases. Germline values: CDR1 MDHEN, CDR2 SYDVKM. This CDR3 is built from 17 residues. V lost 0 bases, J lost 6 bases, and 7 bases stayed unmatched. The CDR3 protein is CASSLWRASGSSGELFF. The CDR3 DNA follows: TGTGCCAGCAGTTTATGGAGGGCTAGCGGGAGCTCCGGGGAGCTGTTTTTT.

This sequence joins TRBV11-3 and TRBJ2-1, with 10 bases matching TRBD1. The CDR3 spans 15 residues. Germline V gene data show CDR1 as SGHNT and CDR2 as YENEEA. V was clipped by 5 bases and J by 4 bases; unmatched bases: 5. The CDR3 loop reads CASSKRGQGYNEQFF. CDR3 coding DNA: TGTGCCAGCAGCAAAAGGGGACAGGGGTACAATGAGCAGTTCTTC.